Below, one T cell receptor beta chain is given with its context. What it recognizes is unknown. This sample stems from a study of blood T cells in healthy people across ages. Study-wide results and limits: Donor CMV infection status was unknown, possibly confounding age-related changes in expanded clonotypes.

Total RNA, at least 6 micrograms per sample, was extracted from PBMCs. Deletions cut 1 base from V and 2 bases from J, with 12 bases between. The CDR3 is 15 amino acids. CDR1 SGHDT and CDR2 YYEEEE come from the germline V gene. Together with a sample-barcoded 5' primer, a J-beta primer mix was included in a second PCR lasting about 6 to 12 cycles. TCRdb reprocessed the 5' RACE reads with MiXCR, giving one entry per CDR3 protein. Of roughly 1.4 million distinct CDR3 sequences in the sample, approximately 59% were seen once. The sequence came from a young man in good health. The specimen sequenced was blood. The chain is built from TRBV5-6 and TRBJ1-1; no definite D call. The CDR3 loop is CASSLLRRKNTEAFF. The CDR3 bases are TGTGCCAGCAGCTTGCTGCGCAGGAAAAACACTGAAGCTTTCTTT.